The present T cell receptor beta chain was sequenced within a study of blood T cells in healthy people across ages. A second PCR of roughly 7 to 11 cycles used a sample-barcoded 5' primer and a J-beta primer mix. TCRdb passed the 5' RACE reads through MiXCR, listing each CDR3 protein once. Of about 1.6 million distinct CDR3 sequences in the sample, about 35% were seen once. In this sample, this clonotype turned up a few times. CDR3 size: 13 residues. Germline values: CDR1 SGDLS, CDR2 YYNGEE. The V end was cut by 3 bases, the J end by 5 bases, with 12 bases between. J is TRBJ2-7 and V is TRBV9; D may be TRBD2 (5 bases). Sequencing input: blood. This TCR was recovered from a woman between 25 and 40 years old in good health. The CDR3 sequence: CASSGENGDEQYF. CDR3 bases: TGTGCCAGCAGCGGAGAAAACGGGGACGAGCAGTACTTC.